The 20 T cell receptor beta chains below were found in one sample sequenced in a study of blood T cell repertoires in COVID-19. Libraries were prepared by immunoSEQ multiplex PCR; TCRdb keeps only in-frame clonotypes and omits some of them. The sample includes roughly 160,000 clones, about 86% of them seen just once. Sequenced material: peripheral blood. All receptors derive from a man aged 55 to 70 with acute or convalescent COVID-19.

The rearrangement links TRBV5-1 to TRBJ2-1; 11 bases agree with TRBD1. J was trimmed by 5 bases and V by 2 bases; bases with no gene match: 3. Per germline, CDR1 SGHRS and CDR2 YFSETQ. The CDR3 spans 15 residues. The CDR3 DNA reads as TGCGCCAGCAGCTTCGGACAGGGGGCACACAATGAGCAGTTCTTC. Translation: CASSFGQGAHNEQFF.

The gene calls are TRBV29-1 and TRBJ1-2; D is ambiguous. Germline assignment: CDR1 SQVTM and CDR2 ANQGSEA. The CDR3 contains 9 residues. CDR3 sequence reads: CTSELGYTF. The CDR3 DNA sequence: TGCACGTCCGAACTCGGCTACACCTTC.

As regards this clone: The junction does not match germline at one end; this may be a read error. The sample carries other DNA sequences with the same CDR3. The rearrangement joins TRBV5-4 to TRBJ2-1, with D maybe TRBD2 (6 bases). Looked up from germline, CDR1 is SGHNT and CDR2 is YYREEE (reference sequence). This CDR3 has 15 residues. CDR3 sequence reads: CASSLAAGPNNEQFF. The CDR3 DNA sequence: TGTGCCAGCAGCTTGGCCGCGGGACCCAACAATGAGCAATTCTTC.

There are a few counts of this clone. The chain has TRBV19 and TRBJ1-5; D is ambiguous. The CDR3 runs to 13 residues. The V and J ends lost 5 bases and 9 bases respectively, with 14 bases between them. In germline, CDR1 is LNHDA, CDR2 SQIVND (reference sequence). Written as DNA, the CDR3 is TGTGCCAGTAGTCCCTCGGCGGAGCGGCCCCAGCATTTT. Residues: CASSPSAERPQHF.

V gene TRBV5-1 combines with J gene TRBJ1-3, with a tentative D call TRBD1 (6 bases). CDR1 is SGHRS and CDR2 is YFSETQ in the germline V gene. V lost 4 bases to trimming and J lost 4 bases, with 21 bases between them. The CDR3 extends over 17 amino acids. In DNA form, the CDR3 reads TGCGCCAGCAGCCAGTTCCCCTTTGACAGGATCGGAAACACCATATATTTT. Translation: CASSQFPFDRIGNTIYF.

The V call is TRBV28, the J call TRBJ1-2, with D perhaps matching TRBD1 (5 bases). Looked up from germline, CDR1 is MDHEN and CDR2 is SYDVKM. The ends were cut back, 4 bases at V and 4 bases at J, with 10 bases in the middle. This CDR3 is built from 13 residues. The CDR3 sequence: CASSSPGGYGYTF. In DNA, the CDR3 is TGTGCCAGCAGTTCCCCGGGGGGCTATGGCTACACCTTC.

About this clone: Other DNA sequences from this sample encode an identical CDR3 as well. The chain is built from TRBV18 and TRBJ2-1, with D tentatively TRBD1 (5 bases). The CDR3 length is 14 residues. CDR1 KGHSH and CDR2 LQKENI come from the germline V gene. V was pared by 6 bases and J by 8 bases, with 17 bases between. CDR3 nucleotide sequence: TGTGCCAGCTCGCGAGACAGTCCTAGGGATGAGCAGTTCTTC. It codes for CASSRDSPRDEQFF.

V and J are TRBV28 and TRBJ2-2; maybe TRBD1 (5 bases). Trimming shortened V by 3 bases and J by 0 bases, and 5 bases separated the two germline ends. This CDR3 comprises 14 residues. Looked up from germline, CDR1 is MDHEN and CDR2 is SYDVKM. The CDR3 region has the DNA TGTGCCAGCAGTTTGGACACGAACACCGGGGAGCTGTTTTTT. It specifies CASSLDTNTGELFF.

The chain is built from TRBV6-5 and TRBJ2-7; D possibly corresponds to TRBD2 (6 bases). V was shortened by 7 bases and J by 7 bases, with 17 bases between the two germline ends. Per germline, CDR1 MNHEY and CDR2 SVGAGI. This CDR3 has 13 amino acids. The CDR3 region has the DNA TGTGCCAGCACCGGGACTGCCGGGTGGGAGCAGTACTTC. This sequence encodes CASTGTAGWEQYF.

The rearrangement uses TRBV5-1 and TRBJ2-2; 7 bases match TRBD1. The length of the CDR3 is 15 residues. V lost 4 bases to trimming and J lost 2 bases; unmatched junction nucleotides: 5. Germline loops: CDR1 SGHRS, CDR2 YFSETQ. The CDR3: CASSPRTGNTGELFF. The CDR3 region has the DNA TGCGCCAGCAGCCCGCGGACAGGCAACACCGGGGAGCTGTTTTTT.

The J gene is TRBJ2-1, the V gene TRBV5-1, with TRBD2 matching over 9 bases. The CDR3 sequence is 15 residues long. V gave up 1 base and J gave up 5 bases; unmatched junction bases: 4. Germline-derived CDR1 and CDR2 are SGHRS and YFSETQ. The DNA of the CDR3 is TGCGCCAGCAGCTTGTCGGCTAGCGGGGACAATGAGCAGTTCTTC. Translation: CASSLSASGDNEQFF. Together with reference TRBV5-1 and TRBJ2-1, the CDR3 gives the full variable domain: KAGVTQTPRYLIKTRGQQVTLSCSPISGHRSVSWYQQTPGQGLQFLFEYFSETQRNKGNFPGRFSGRQFSNSRSEMNVSTLELGDSALYLCASSLSASGDNEQFFGPGTRLTVL.

J is TRBJ1-4 and V is TRBV5-1; 8 positions agree with TRBD1. The CDR3 covers 14 residues. J gave up 8 bases and V 0 bases, and 3 bases lay outside the gene matches. Germline V lookup: CDR1 SGHRS, CDR2 YFSETQ. As DNA, the CDR3 is TGCGCCAGCAGCTTGGAGGGGACAGGAGAAAAACTGTTTTTT. It encodes CASSLEGTGEKLFF.

V gene TRBV6-1 combines with J gene TRBJ1-3; 7 positions match TRBD1. The CDR3 loop spans 17 amino acids. J gave up 8 bases and V 1 base, and 14 bases lay outside the gene matches. In germline, CDR1 is MNHNS, CDR2 SASEGT. In nucleotides, the CDR3 is TGTGCCAGCAGTGAAGGCCTTAGACGACAGGGTCAGGACACCATATATTTT. Protein: CASSEGLRRQGQDTIYF.

This clone was detected once. The chain combines TRBV28 with TRBJ1-2; 9 bases fit TRBD1. The CDR3 length is 15 residues. CDR1 and CDR2 from the germline V gene are MDHEN and SYDVKM. The ends lost 1 base at V and 2 bases at J; junction bases unmatched: 2. CDR3 amino acids: CASSLFGTGNYGYTF. The CDR3 region has the DNA TGTGCCAGCAGTTTATTCGGGACAGGGAACTATGGCTACACCTTC.

The gene calls are TRBV30 and TRBJ2-1, with 7 positions matching TRBD1. The CDR3 length is 13 residues. Trimming at V came to 4 bases and at J to 4 bases, leaving 4 bases not matched to a gene. Germline-derived CDR1 and CDR2 are GTSNPN and SVGIG (reference sequence). The CDR3 region is CAWTGTAYNEQFF. Here the CDR3 DNA reads TGTGCCTGGACTGGGACAGCGTACAATGAGCAGTTCTTC.

Only a few counts were recorded for this clone. The chain couples TRBV4-1 to TRBJ2-1; 8 nucleotides align to TRBD2. The V and J ends lost 3 bases and 5 bases, in that order; junction bases with no gene match: 12. Germline CDR1 and CDR2: MGHRA and YSYEKL. The length of the CDR3 is 17 residues. The DNA for the CDR3 is TGCGCCAGCAGCCATCCCTACGGGCGGGGGGTTAACAATGAGCAGTTCTTC. Its protein product is CASSHPYGRGVNNEQFF.

The genes are TRBV2 and TRBJ1-2; the D is unclear. Germline assignment: CDR1 SNHLY and CDR2 FYNNEI. Trimming took off 7 bases at V and 5 bases at J, with 17 bases between the two ends. The CDR3 runs 14 residues. The CDR3 here is CASNGLGSMYGYTF. DNA for the CDR3: TGTGCCAGCAACGGACTCGGTAGCATGTATGGCTACACCTTC. Full variable domain (remainder filled in from reference TRBV2 and TRBJ1-2): EPEVTQTPSHQVTQMGQEVILRCVPISNHLYFYWYRQILGQKVEFLVSFYNNEISEKSEIFDDQFSVERPDGSNFTLKIRSTKLEDSAMYFCASNGLGSMYGYTFGSGTRLTVV.

The V and J genes are TRBV28 and TRBJ1-4; no reliable D call. Germline CDR1 MDHEN, CDR2 SYDVKM. CDR3 size: 11 residues. Between the trimmed V and J ends, which lost 7 bases and 5 bases, there was a span of 5 bases. The CDR3 sequence is CASTQNEKLFF. The CDR3 DNA sequence: TGTGCCAGCACCCAAAATGAAAAACTGTTTTTT. Full variable domain (missing parts from reference TRBV28 and TRBJ1-4): DVKVTQSSRYLVKRTGEKVFLECVQDMDHENMFWYRQDPGLGLRLIYFSYDVKMKEKGDIPEGYSVSREKKERFSLILESASTNQTSMYLCASTQNEKLFFGSGTQLSVL.

The gene calls are TRBV6-5 and TRBJ1-1; TRBD1 aligns across 8 bases. The trim removed 5 bases at V and 3 bases at J, leaving 5 bases unmatched. This CDR3 is built from 14 residues. Germline V CDR1 and CDR2: MNHEY, SVGAGI. CDR3 sequence (DNA): TGTGCCAGCAGTCCAGGGGGCAGTTACACTGAAGCTTTCTTT. This encodes CASSPGGSYTEAFF.

In this sample, this clone turned up a few times. The genes are TRBV9 and TRBJ1-2; D unresolved. CDR3 length: 14 amino acids. The germline V and J ends were trimmed by 4 bases and 4 bases, with 14 bases remaining between them. Germline V gives CDR1 SGDLS, CDR2 YYNGEE. CDR3: CASSPRPDGYGYTF. Here the CDR3 DNA reads TGTGCCAGCAGCCCCAGGCCAGACGGCTATGGCTACACCTTC.